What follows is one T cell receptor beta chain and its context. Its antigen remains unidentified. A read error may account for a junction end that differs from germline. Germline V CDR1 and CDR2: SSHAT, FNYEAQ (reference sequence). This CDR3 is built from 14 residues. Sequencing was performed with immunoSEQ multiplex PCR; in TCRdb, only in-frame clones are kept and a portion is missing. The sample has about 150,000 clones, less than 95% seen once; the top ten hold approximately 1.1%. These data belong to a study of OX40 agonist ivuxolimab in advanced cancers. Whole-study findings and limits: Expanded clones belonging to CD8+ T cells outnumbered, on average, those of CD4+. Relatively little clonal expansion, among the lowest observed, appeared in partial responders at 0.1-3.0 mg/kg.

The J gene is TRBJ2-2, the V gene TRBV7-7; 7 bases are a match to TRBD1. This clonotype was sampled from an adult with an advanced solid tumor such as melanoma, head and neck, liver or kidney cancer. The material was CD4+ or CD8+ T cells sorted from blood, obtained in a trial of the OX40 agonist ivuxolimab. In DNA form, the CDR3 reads TGTGCTAGCAGCCGTGACAGGGACACCGGGGAGCTGTTTTTT. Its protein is CASSRDRDTGELFF.